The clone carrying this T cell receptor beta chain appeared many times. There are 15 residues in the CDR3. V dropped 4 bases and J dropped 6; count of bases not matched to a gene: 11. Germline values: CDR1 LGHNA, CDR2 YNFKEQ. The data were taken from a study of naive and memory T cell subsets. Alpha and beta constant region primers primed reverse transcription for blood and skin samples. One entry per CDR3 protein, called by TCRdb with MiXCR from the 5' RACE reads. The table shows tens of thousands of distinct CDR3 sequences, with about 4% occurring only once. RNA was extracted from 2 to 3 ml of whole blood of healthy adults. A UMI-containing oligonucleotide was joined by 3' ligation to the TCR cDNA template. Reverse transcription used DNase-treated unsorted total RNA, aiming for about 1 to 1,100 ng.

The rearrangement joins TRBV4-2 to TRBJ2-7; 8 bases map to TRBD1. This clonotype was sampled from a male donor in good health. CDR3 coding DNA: TGTGCCAGCAGCCCAGAAGACAGGGGTCGGGCCGAGCAGTACTTC. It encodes CASSPEDRGRAEQYF.